The 2 T cell receptor beta chains below were found in one sample sequenced in a study of identical twins (dated by TCRdb to the mid-2010s). Libraries were constructed by 5' RACE. Instrument on record: Illumina HiSeq 2000. TCRdb reran the public reads through fastp at Q25 and MiXCR, keeping productive beta chains. Under each unique CDR3 protein, matching rows form one entry showing the most common genes and DNA. A total of roughly 230,000 distinct CDR3 sequences appear in this sample, about 8.3% of them only once. The top ten hold less than 4% of the sample. This sample was shared with a second study, whose subject was yellow fever vaccine responses in identical twins.

The sample taken for sequencing was CD8+ T cells sorted from blood. The receptors were sampled from a woman aged 18-29 years in good health.

The chain's CDR3 is CASSERAGGPEETQYF. As DNA, the CDR3 is TGTGCCAGCAGTGAAAGGGCGGGGGGGCCCGAAGAGACCCAGTACTTC. This chain joins TRBV2 and TRBJ2-5; 9 bases map to TRBD2. The CDR3 runs 16 residues. V was pared by 2 bases and J by 3 bases, with 7 bases of the junction left unmatched. Germline V gives CDR1 SNHLY, CDR2 FYNNEI.

This clonotype was counted many times. J is TRBJ2-4 and V is TRBV27; 7 bases are shared with TRBD2. The CDR3 covers 15 residues. J lost 8 bases, V lost 2 bases, and 9 bases had no gene match. Germline V CDR1 and CDR2: MNHEY, SMNVEV (reference sequence). CDR3 nucleotides: TGTGCCAGCAGTTTAGGTAGCTCGGCGGGGGACATTCAGTACTTC. Its translation is CASSLGSSAGDIQYF.